The 18 T cell receptor beta chains in this list originate from one sample, sequenced in a study of cytomegalovirus exposure and HLA in healthy donors. Primers: 60 Vbeta forward and 13 Jbeta reverse. Some clones are missing from TCRdb's copy, which holds only in-frame ones; the method was immunoSEQ multiplex PCR. This table holds roughly 100,000 clones, roughly 80% found once. Sequencing was done on a sample of PBMCs. Source of these receptors: a female donor in good health and CMV-seropositive.

J is TRBJ1-6 and V is TRBV7-8; maybe TRBD1 (6 bases). CDR1 is SGHVS, CDR2 FQNEAQ, per germline. With 2 bases removed from V and 5 bases from J, the gap between germline ends came to 10 bases. The CDR3 length is 15 residues. The CDR3 spells CASSLSGQHNSPLHF. CDR3 bases: TGTGCCAGCAGCTTATCCGGACAGCATAATTCACCCCTCCACTTT.

In DNA, the CDR3 is TGTGCCAGCAGTGAATCAGGGGCTACCAGGGGGAGTCAGCCCCAGCATTTT. It codes for CASSESGATRGSQPQHF. V is TRBV6-1 and J is TRBJ1-5; 7 nucleotides align to TRBD1. V was pared by 2 bases and J by 6 bases, with 13 bases of the junction left unmatched. The CDR3 extends over 17 amino acids. In germline, CDR1 is MNHNS, CDR2 SASEGT.

This clone was recorded a few times. The chain recombines TRBV6-5 with TRBJ1-2, with 12 positions matching TRBD1. There are 14 residues in the CDR3. CDR1 is MNHEY, CDR2 SVGAGI, per germline. V shed 4 bases and J 6 bases; nucleotides not matched to a gene: 3. For the CDR3, the DNA is TGTGCCAGCAGTTCCGGGACAGGGGGCAATGGCTACACCTTC. Residues: CASSSGTGGNGYTF.

The chain has TRBV18 and TRBJ2-3; 8 bases line up with TRBD2. In germline, CDR1 is KGHSH, CDR2 LQKENI. This CDR3 region has 17 residues. The trim removed 3 bases at V and 4 bases at J, leaving 12 bases unmatched. The DNA of the CDR3 is TGTGCCAGCTCACCGTCCGGGGGGGCGGTATTCGCAGATACGCAGTATTTT. Translated: CASSPSGGAVFADTQYF.

The chain uses TRBV7-2 and TRBJ1-6, with 7 nucleotides matching TRBD1. Germline CDR1 SGHTA, CDR2 FQGNSA. The V and J ends lost 7 bases and 10 bases, in that order; junction bases with no gene match: 13. The CDR3 sequence is 15 residues long. CDR3 region: CASKVTGATGSPLHF. The CDR3 DNA reads TGTGCCAGCAAGGTAACAGGGGCCACGGGGTCACCCCTCCACTTT. Full variable domain (rest looked up from reference TRBV7-2 and TRBJ1-6): GAGVSQSPSNKVTEKGKDVELRCDPISGHTALYWYRQSLGQGLEFLIYFQGNSAPDKSGLPSDRFSAERTGGSVSTLTIQRTQQEDSAVYLCASKVTGATGSPLHFGNGTRLTVT.

The chain carries TRBV19 and TRBJ2-3; 11 nucleotides align to TRBD1. The trim removed 3 bases at V and 4 bases at J, leaving 3 bases unmatched. CDR3 length equals 15 residues. Per the germline V gene, CDR1 is LNHDA and CDR2 is SQIVND (reference sequence). The DNA of the CDR3 is TGTGCCAGTAGTATGGGGGGACAGGGGGCAGATACGCAGTATTTT. This translates into CASSMGGQGADTQYF.

The CDR3 here is CASTPSAGVNTEAFF. The CDR3, as DNA: TGCGCCAGCACCCCCTCCGCCGGGGTGAACACTGAAGCTTTCTTT. The chain employs TRBV5-1 and TRBJ1-1; no reliable D call. CDR1 and CDR2 (germline): SGHRS, YFSETQ. Trimming cost V 6 bases and J 0 bases, with 15 bases left between them. The CDR3 is 15 residues long.

This chain joins TRBV30 and TRBJ1-2, with a possible D match to TRBD1 (6 bases). This CDR3 region has 11 residues. V lost 4 bases and J lost 8, with 11 bases in between. Germline V gene lookup returns CDR1 GTSNPN and CDR2 SVGIG (reference sequence). The CDR3 loop reads CAWTLDRGYTF. Written as DNA, the CDR3 is TGTGCCTGGACCCTCGACAGGGGCTACACCTTC.

The V and J genes are TRBV7-2 and TRBJ2-7; TRBD1 matches 11 bases. J lost 3 bases, V lost 4 bases, and 5 bases had no gene match. This CDR3 comprises 15 residues. Germline CDR1 is SGHTA and CDR2 is FQGNSA. The CDR3 sequence is CASSSRTGGVYEQYF. The CDR3 nucleotides read TGTGCCAGCAGCTCACGGACAGGGGGCGTCTACGAGCAGTACTTC.

CDR3 in DNA: TGTGCCAGCATCCCGGGACAGGGGTTATACGAGCAGTACTTC. Translating it yields CASIPGQGLYEQYF. V is TRBV2 and J is TRBJ2-7; the match to TRBD1 covers 10 bases. Germline V lookup: CDR1 SNHLY, CDR2 FYNNEI. V shed 7 bases and J 4 bases; nucleotides not matched to a gene: 7. The CDR3 has 14 amino acids. The full variable domain, in which reference TRBV2 and TRBJ2-7 provide the parts outside the CDR3, is EPEVTQTPSHQVTQMGQEVILRCVPISNHLYFYWYRQILGQKVEFLVSFYNNEISEKSEIFDDQFSVERPDGSNFTLKIRSTKLEDSAMYFCASIPGQGLYEQYFGPGTRLTVT.

V and J are TRBV2 and TRBJ2-2; tentatively, D is TRBD1 (5 bases). Germline values: CDR1 SNHLY, CDR2 FYNNEI. Trimming cost V 6 bases and J 9 bases, with 11 bases left between them. The CDR3 consists of 12 residues. CDR3: CASSVRARELFF. CDR3 DNA: TGTGCCAGCAGCGTCAGGGCGCGGGAGCTGTTTTTT.

J is TRBJ1-5 and V is TRBV7-2; D gene unclear. Trimming removed 5 bases from V and 4 bases from J, with 12 bases in between. The CDR3 runs to 14 residues. From germline, CDR1 is SGHTA and CDR2 FQGNSA. DNA for the CDR3: TGTGCCAGCAGCCCGGGGAGCGGGAATCAGCCCCAGCATTTT. Amino acid sequence: CASSPGSGNQPQHF.

There are a few counts of this clone. This chain links TRBV11-2 with TRBJ2-7; D not certain. Per the germline V gene, CDR1 is SGHAT and CDR2 is FQNNGV. The CDR3 runs to 15 residues. Trimming left V 1 base short and J 2 bases short, with 12 bases between. This chain's CDR3 is CASSLGAARPYEQYF. In nucleotides, the CDR3 is TGTGCCAGCAGCTTAGGTGCGGCTCGACCCTACGAGCAGTACTTC. Filled out from reference TRBV11-2 and TRBJ2-7, the complete variable domain reads EAGVAQSPRYKIIEKRQSVAFWCNPISGHATLYWYQQILGQGPKLLIQFQNNGVVDDSQLPKDRFSAERLKGVDSTLKIQPAKLEDSAVYLCASSLGAARPYEQYFGPGTRLTVT.

The rearrangement joins TRBV5-1 to TRBJ1-2; tentatively, D is TRBD1 (6 bases). CDR1 and CDR2 (germline): SGHRS, YFSETQ. The CDR3 is 14 residues long. The ends were cut back, 6 bases at V and 1 base at J, with 13 bases in the middle. The CDR3 DNA reads as TGCGCCAGCACCGACGGGACAAGTAACTATGGCTACACCTTC. It specifies CASTDGTSNYGYTF.

The chain couples TRBV27 to TRBJ1-5, with D perhaps TRBD1 (6 bases). The V gene's germline CDR1 is MNHEY and CDR2 SMNVEV (reference sequence). The CDR3 has 17 residues. The V end was cut by 6 bases, the J end by 2 bases, with 20 bases between. The CDR3 loop reads CASSPFRAGAGNQPQHF. DNA of the CDR3: TGTGCCAGCAGCCCCTTTAGGGCAGGGGCGGGCAATCAGCCCCAGCATTTT.

This chain connects TRBV6-5 to TRBJ2-3; D might be TRBD1 (5 bases). The V gene lost 2 bases and the J gene lost 4 bases, with 10 bases spanning the gap. Germline values: CDR1 MNHEY, CDR2 SVGAGI. The CDR3 is 14 amino acids. The CDR3, as DNA: TGTGCCAGCAGTTACCTAAGACAGTCAGATACGCAGTATTTT. Its translation is CASSYLRQSDTQYF.

CDR3 coding DNA: TGTGCCAGCAGTGACAACAGGCCCCTTTCACCCCTCCACTTT. As protein: CASSDNRPLSPLHF. The chain recombines TRBV2 with TRBJ1-6; tentatively, D is TRBD1 (5 bases). CDR3 length: 14 residues. With 3 bases removed from V and 9 bases from J, the gap between germline ends came to 12 bases. CDR1 is SNHLY and CDR2 is FYNNEI in the germline V gene.

The V call is TRBV7-2, the J call TRBJ1-1; D possibly corresponds to TRBD1 (6 bases). The CDR3 sequence is 14 residues long. V lost 5 bases to trimming and J lost 5 bases, with 15 bases between them. Per the germline V gene, CDR1 is SGHTA and CDR2 is FQGNSA. CDR3 residues: CASSPTGRGTEAFF. CDR3 sequence (DNA): TGTGCCAGCAGCCCCACAGGGCGGGGGACTGAAGCTTTCTTT.